This T cell receptor beta chain originates from a study of shared clonotypes between healthy human individuals. Looking at the study overall: Serving as donors were a couple of women and a few men, whose ages spanned 18 to 49. Study-wide points: Larger richness was generally estimated for naive than memory subsets.

This CDR3 region has 16 residues. Looked up from germline, CDR1 is SGHTA and CDR2 is FQGNSA. J was trimmed by 0 bases and V by 5 bases; bases with no gene match: 9. On this clone itself: Its matching antigen is unknown.

Profiled with immunoSEQ multiplex PCR; TCRdb holds only in-frame clones, not every one. In the table there are approximately 1,000,000 clones, approximately 80% of which are singletons. The receptor comes from a man between 18 and 29 years old in good health. Some clones in this sample may be carry-over from other donors' samples. The chain couples TRBV7-2 to TRBJ2-7; 8 bases are a match to TRBD1. Sequencing used memory CD4+ T cells from PBMCs. Specified subset: CD45RA-negative fraction. DNA of the CDR3: TGTGCCAGCAGCCAACAGGGGGGCAGGCTCTCCTACGAGCAGTACTTC. It specifies CASSQQGGRLSYEQYF.